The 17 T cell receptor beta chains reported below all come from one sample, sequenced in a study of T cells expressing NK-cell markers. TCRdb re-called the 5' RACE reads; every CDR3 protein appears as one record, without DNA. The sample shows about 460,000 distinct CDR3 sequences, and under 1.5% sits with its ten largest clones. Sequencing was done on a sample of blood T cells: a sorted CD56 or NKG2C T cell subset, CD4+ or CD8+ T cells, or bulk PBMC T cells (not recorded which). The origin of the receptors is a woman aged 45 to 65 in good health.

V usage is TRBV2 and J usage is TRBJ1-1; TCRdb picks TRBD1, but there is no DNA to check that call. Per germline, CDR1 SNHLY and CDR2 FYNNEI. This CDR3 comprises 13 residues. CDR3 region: CASNPGLNTEAFF.

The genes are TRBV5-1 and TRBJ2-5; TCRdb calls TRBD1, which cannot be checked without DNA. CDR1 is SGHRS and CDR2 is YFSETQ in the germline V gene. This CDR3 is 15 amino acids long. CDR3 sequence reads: CASSLGPGVQETQYF.

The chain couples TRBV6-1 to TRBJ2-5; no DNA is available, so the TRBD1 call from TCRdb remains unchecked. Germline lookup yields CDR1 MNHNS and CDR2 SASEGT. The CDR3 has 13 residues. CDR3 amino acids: CASRGQGMGTQYF.

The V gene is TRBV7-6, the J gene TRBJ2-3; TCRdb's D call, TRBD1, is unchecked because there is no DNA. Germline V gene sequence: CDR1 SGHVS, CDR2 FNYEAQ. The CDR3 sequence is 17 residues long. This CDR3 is CASSLVLGQGAKGTQYF.

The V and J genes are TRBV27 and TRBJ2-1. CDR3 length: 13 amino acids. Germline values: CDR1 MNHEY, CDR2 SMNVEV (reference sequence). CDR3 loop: CASSPNLGNEQFF.

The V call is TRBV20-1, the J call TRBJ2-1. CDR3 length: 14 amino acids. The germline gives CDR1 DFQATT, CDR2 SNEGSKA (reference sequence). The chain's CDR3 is CSARLFGLPNEQFF.

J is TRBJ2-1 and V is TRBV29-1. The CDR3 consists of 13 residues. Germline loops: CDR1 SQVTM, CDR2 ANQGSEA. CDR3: CSAEGSSYNEQFF.

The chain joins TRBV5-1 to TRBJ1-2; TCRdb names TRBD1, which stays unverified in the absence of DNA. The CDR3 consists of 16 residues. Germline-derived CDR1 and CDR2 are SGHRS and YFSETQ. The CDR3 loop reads CASSPNRDRVWYGYTF.

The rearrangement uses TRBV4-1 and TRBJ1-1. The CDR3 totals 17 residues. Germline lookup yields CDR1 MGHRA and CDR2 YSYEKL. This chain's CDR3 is CASSQALWVGWNTEAFF.

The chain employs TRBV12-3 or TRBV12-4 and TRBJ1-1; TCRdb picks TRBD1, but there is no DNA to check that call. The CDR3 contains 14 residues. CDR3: CASSPGQGFIWAFF.

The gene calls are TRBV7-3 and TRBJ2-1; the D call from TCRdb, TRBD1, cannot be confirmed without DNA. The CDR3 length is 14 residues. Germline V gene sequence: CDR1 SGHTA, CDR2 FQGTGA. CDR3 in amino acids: CASSLAGSVNEQFF.

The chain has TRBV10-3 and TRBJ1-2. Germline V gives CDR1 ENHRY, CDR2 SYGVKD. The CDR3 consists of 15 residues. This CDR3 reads CAISESWTANYGYTF.

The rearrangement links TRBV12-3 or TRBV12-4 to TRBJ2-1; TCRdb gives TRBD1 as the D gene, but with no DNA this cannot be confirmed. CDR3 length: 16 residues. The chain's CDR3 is CASSLYQGRGHNEQFF.

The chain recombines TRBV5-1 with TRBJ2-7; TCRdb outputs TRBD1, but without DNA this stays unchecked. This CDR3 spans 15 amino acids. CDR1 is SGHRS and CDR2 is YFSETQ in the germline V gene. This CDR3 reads CASSLGQDPSYEQYF.

CDR3 amino acids: CSARASGRAANEQYF. V is TRBV20-1 and J is TRBJ2-7; TCRdb proposes TRBD2, but this gene call is untestable without DNA. This CDR3 has 15 residues. Germline V lookup: CDR1 DFQATT, CDR2 SNEGSKA (reference sequence).

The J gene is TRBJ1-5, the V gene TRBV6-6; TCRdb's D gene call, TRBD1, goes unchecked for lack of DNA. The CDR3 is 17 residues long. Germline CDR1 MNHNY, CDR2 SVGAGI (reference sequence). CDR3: CASSPGTGPVSNQPQHF.

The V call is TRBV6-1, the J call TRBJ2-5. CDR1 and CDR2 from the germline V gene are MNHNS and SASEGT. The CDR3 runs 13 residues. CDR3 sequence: CASTYQDIETQYF.